This TCR beta chain derives from a study of T cell changes during pregnancy in multiple sclerosis. Clones were sequenced by immunoSEQ multiplex PCR, and TCRdb holds only the in-frame ones, with some missing. Of about 100,000 clones listed, around 92% are singletons. Trimming stripped 8 bases from V and 0 bases from J, with 11 bases between. Germline lookup yields CDR1 MGHDK and CDR2 SYGVNS. The CDR3 runs 13 residues. The chain employs TRBV25-1 and TRBJ2-7; possibly TRBD2 for D (6 bases). The starting material was peripheral blood, obtained before pregnancy. This clonotype was sampled from a female donor with multiple sclerosis, enrolled in a pregnancy study. In DNA, the CDR3 is TGTGCCAGCGGGACTCCTTACTCCTACGAGCAGTACTTC. This gives the protein CASGTPYSYEQYF.